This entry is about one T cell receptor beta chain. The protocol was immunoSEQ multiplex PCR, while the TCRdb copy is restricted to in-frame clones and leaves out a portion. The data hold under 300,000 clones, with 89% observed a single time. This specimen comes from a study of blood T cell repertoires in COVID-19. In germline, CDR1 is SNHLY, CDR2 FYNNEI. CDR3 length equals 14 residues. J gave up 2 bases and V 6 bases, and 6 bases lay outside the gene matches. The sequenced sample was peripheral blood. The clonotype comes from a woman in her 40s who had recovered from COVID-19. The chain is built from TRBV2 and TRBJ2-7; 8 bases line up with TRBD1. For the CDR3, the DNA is TGTGCCAGCAGCTTTCAGGGGGCCCCCTACGAGCAGTACTTC. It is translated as CASSFQGAPYEQYF.